Each of the 32 T cell receptor beta chains below was sequenced from the same sample in a study of blood T cell repertoires in COVID-19. The repertoire was sequenced with immunoSEQ multiplex PCR; TCRdb's copy has only in-frame clones and lacks some. The profile covers about 180,000 clones, with roughly 86% appearing a single time and roughly 2.9% taken by the ten largest. Sequenced material: peripheral blood. These receptors were collected from a woman aged 25 to 45 with active or convalescent COVID-19.

The rearrangement uses TRBV3-1 (or the pseudogene TRBV3-2) and TRBJ2-3, with 12 bases aligning to TRBD2. CDR3 length equals 17 residues. J was trimmed by 2 bases and V by 4 bases; bases with no gene match: 7. Germline V gene data show CDR1 as LGHDT and CDR2 as YNNKEL (reference sequence). The CDR3 region has the DNA TGTGCCAGCAGCCCGCCAAGACTAGCGGGAGTCACAGATACGCAGTATTTT. This encodes CASSPPRLAGVTDTQYF.

This clone was detected a few times. The J gene is TRBJ1-1, the V gene TRBV3-1 (or the pseudogene TRBV3-2), with D tentatively TRBD1 (6 bases). CDR1 and CDR2 (germline): LGHDT, YNNKEL (reference sequence). The CDR3 is 14 amino acids. V was shortened by 4 bases and J by 5 bases, with 14 bases between the two germline ends. The CDR3 DNA reads as TGTGCCAGCAGCCGGGGGCAGATGAGTACTGAAGCTTTCTTT. This encodes CASSRGQMSTEAFF.

In its sample, this clone was seen once. The genes are TRBV6-5 and TRBJ2-3; 7 bases line up with TRBD1. The CDR3 sequence is 15 residues long. Germline V lookup: CDR1 MNHEY, CDR2 SVGAGI. V lost 2 bases, J lost 2 bases, and 4 bases stayed unmatched. The CDR3 here is CASSYRDRVTDTQYF. The CDR3, as DNA: TGTGCCAGCAGTTACCGCGACAGGGTCACAGATACGCAGTATTTT.

V usage is TRBV6-5 and J usage is TRBJ1-2, with 8 nucleotides matching TRBD1. The CDR3 runs 13 residues. Germline trimming cut 8 bases from V and 7 bases from J; bases unmatched to any gene: 9. Germline CDR1 reads MNHEY; CDR2 reads SVGAGI. The CDR3 bases are TGTGCCAGCGGGGACAGGCGCCCCGGTGGCTACACCTTC. This sequence encodes CASGDRRPGGYTF.

The gene calls are TRBV5-1 and TRBJ2-2; 10 positions agree with TRBD2. The CDR3 is made up of 14 amino acids. V dropped 7 bases and J dropped 7; count of bases not matched to a gene: 7. CDR1 and CDR2 (germline): SGHRS, YFSETQ. The CDR3 bases are TGCGCCAGCGGACCAGCGGGAGGGTACGGGGAGCTGTTTTTT. Translation: CASGPAGGYGELFF.

The rearrangement uses TRBV6-1 and TRBJ1-5; the D is unclear. CDR3 length: 16 residues. Between the trimmed V and J ends, which lost 1 base and 0 bases, there was a span of 10 bases. The germline V gene encodes CDR1 MNHNS and CDR2 SASEGT. The CDR3 nucleotides read TGTGCCAGCAGTGAAGGGCGACTGGATAGCAATCAGCCCCAGCATTTT. This codes for CASSEGRLDSNQPQHF.

This sequence joins TRBV19 and TRBJ2-1, with 14 bases that match TRBD2. The CDR3 runs to 14 residues. Per the germline V gene, CDR1 is LNHDA and CDR2 is SQIVND (reference sequence). V was pared by 7 bases and J by 9 bases, with 5 bases of the junction left unmatched. CDR3 region: CASNPGTSGSEQFF. The DNA of the CDR3 is TGTGCCAGTAATCCAGGGACTAGCGGGAGTGAGCAGTTCTTC.

The V gene is TRBV7-2, the J gene TRBJ1-1; D call uncertain. Germline-derived CDR1 and CDR2 are SGHTA and FQGNSA. Trimming cost V 5 bases and J 4 bases, with 14 bases left between them. There are 14 residues in the CDR3. The CDR3 sequence is CASSPPEGITEAFF. CDR3 DNA sequence: TGTGCCAGCAGCCCCCCCGAGGGTATCACTGAAGCTTTCTTT.

This rearrangement joins TRBV6-5 to TRBJ2-2, with D tentatively TRBD1 (6 bases). CDR1 MNHEY and CDR2 SVGAGI come from the germline V gene. The CDR3 spans 14 residues. V was shortened by 8 bases and J by 5 bases, with 15 bases between the two germline ends. CDR3 bases: TGTGCCAGCGACGGTACAGGGCAAACCGGGGAGCTGTTTTTT. Encoded protein: CASDGTGQTGELFF.

This sequence joins TRBV10-3 and TRBJ1-1, with a weak D call TRBD1 (6 bases). V lost 4 bases to trimming and J lost 7 bases, with 13 bases between them. Germline CDR1 ENHRY, CDR2 SYGVKD. The CDR3 is made up of 13 amino acids. The CDR3 coding sequence is TGTGCCATCAGTGTTGTGGGGGCGGGTGAAGCTTTCTTT. Protein product: CAISVVGAGEAFF.

The V and J genes are TRBV24-1 and TRBJ2-1; maybe TRBD1 (5 bases). The CDR3 has 13 amino acids. Looked up from germline, CDR1 is KGHDR and CDR2 is SFDVKD. The V gene lost 4 bases and the J gene lost 7 bases, with 10 bases spanning the gap. The CDR3 sequence is CATSDRDRNEQFF. For the CDR3, the DNA is TGTGCCACCAGTGACCGCGACAGAAATGAGCAGTTCTTC.

The table lists this clone with a count of one. The chain uses TRBV19 and TRBJ2-2; no clear D gene. Trimming took off 0 bases at V and 1 base at J, with 12 bases between the two ends. The CDR3 has 17 amino acids. Looked up from germline, CDR1 is LNHDA and CDR2 is SQIVND (reference sequence). CDR3 nucleotides: TGTGCCAGTAGTATAGAAGGCGGCCATGTGAACACCGGGGAGCTGTTTTTT. Its translation is CASSIEGGHVNTGELFF.

V is TRBV27 and J is TRBJ1-3, with 9 bases aligning to TRBD1. Unmatched junction bases numbered 7, after V lost 8 bases and J lost 2 bases. CDR1 and CDR2 from the germline V gene are MNHEY and SMNVEV (reference sequence). This CDR3 region has 15 residues. CDR3 amino acids: CASQPGQGPGNTIYF. DNA of the CDR3: TGTGCCAGCCAACCGGGACAGGGTCCTGGAAACACCATATATTTT.

V gene TRBV11-3 combines with J gene TRBJ1-1, with D perhaps matching TRBD1 (6 bases). V shed 5 bases and J shed 1 base, with 11 bases lying between them. Per germline, CDR1 SGHNT and CDR2 YENEEA. The CDR3 has 14 amino acids. CDR3 sequence reads: CASSPTQGNTEAFF. Here the CDR3 DNA reads TGTGCCAGCAGCCCCACACAGGGGAACACTGAAGCTTTCTTT.

The chain links TRBV11-2 to TRBJ2-7; 9 positions agree with TRBD1. Germline V gene data show CDR1 as SGHAT and CDR2 as FQNNGV. The CDR3 contains 15 residues. Germline trimming cut 3 bases from V and 2 bases from J; bases unmatched to any gene: 5. CDR3 DNA: TGTGCCAGCAGCTTCGACAGGGGGAGAACCTACGAGCAGTACTTC. It translates to CASSFDRGRTYEQYF.

This chain uses TRBV3-1 (or the pseudogene TRBV3-2) with TRBJ2-7, with D possibly being TRBD2 (6 bases). Per the germline V gene, CDR1 is LGHDT and CDR2 is YNNKEL (reference sequence). Trimming cost V 1 base and J 7 bases, with 8 bases left between them. The CDR3 extends over 12 amino acids. CDR3 protein: CASSQVGGEQYF. The DNA for the CDR3 is TGTGCCAGCAGCCAAGTTGGGGGGGAGCAGTACTTC.

This chain joins TRBV30 and TRBJ2-1, with D possibly TRBD1 on 6 matching bases. Germline V gene data show CDR1 as GTSNPN and CDR2 as SVGIG (reference sequence). This CDR3 is built from 12 residues. V gave up 0 bases and J gave up 7 bases, with 7 bases separating them. The CDR3 here is CAWSVRGNEQFF. The DNA for the CDR3 is TGTGCCTGGAGTGTGAGGGGGAATGAGCAGTTCTTC.

This clone showed up just once. The chain is built from TRBV24-1 and TRBJ1-5, with D perhaps TRBD1 (6 bases). The V and J ends lost 7 bases and 3 bases respectively, with 12 bases between them. CDR3 length equals 14 residues. Germline loops: CDR1 KGHDR, CDR2 SFDVKD. The CDR3 is CATRGATDNQPQHF. Here the CDR3 DNA reads TGTGCCACCAGGGGGGCTACGGACAATCAGCCCCAGCATTTT.

The chain joins TRBV6-5 to TRBJ2-1, with 8 positions matching TRBD1. The V gene's germline CDR1 is MNHEY and CDR2 SVGAGI. Losses at the gene ends were 0 bases for V and 2 bases for J; bases not matched to a gene: 3. This CDR3 has 16 amino acids. CDR3 region: CASSYSNRGAYNEQFF. The DNA for the CDR3 is TGTGCCAGCAGTTACTCGAACAGGGGGGCCTACAATGAGCAGTTCTTC.

This chain connects TRBV2 to TRBJ1-2; D gene uncertain. This CDR3 comprises 18 residues. Trimming took off 4 bases at V and 1 base at J, with 22 bases between the two ends. From germline, CDR1 is SNHLY and CDR2 FYNNEI. The CDR3 DNA is TGTGCCAGCAGTGCCGAGAACTTTGAGACAACTCTTAACTATGGCTACACCTTC. As protein: CASSAENFETTLNYGYTF.

This chain uses TRBV24-1 with TRBJ2-1, with TRBD2 matching over 9 bases. Germline V lookup: CDR1 KGHDR, CDR2 SFDVKD. This CDR3 region has 17 residues. The V segment lost 4 bases and the J segment 3 bases; nucleotides outside the gene matches: 9. CDR3 region: CATSDPNSGSSYNEQFF. The CDR3 nucleotides read TGTGCCACCAGTGACCCTAATAGCGGGAGCAGCTACAATGAGCAGTTCTTC.

This rearrangement joins TRBV18 to TRBJ2-3; D gene unclear. The germline V gene has CDR1 KGHSH and CDR2 LQKENI. The V end lost 0 bases, the J end lost 0 bases, and 4 bases lay between the germline ends. CDR3 size: 14 residues. The CDR3 DNA is TGTGCCAGCTCACCACCCTCTAGCACAGATACGCAGTATTTT. It specifies CASSPPSSTDTQYF.

This clone was detected only once. The chain uses TRBV19 and TRBJ1-1; 7 nucleotides agree with TRBD1. The CDR3 is 14 amino acids. Losses at the gene ends were 9 bases for V and 7 bases for J; bases not matched to a gene: 14. Germline V gene sequence: CDR1 LNHDA, CDR2 SQIVND (reference sequence). In DNA, the CDR3 is TGTGCCAGCTCAGAAAAGGGGGCGGTCGGTGAAGCTTTCTTT. Protein: CASSEKGAVGEAFF.

The genes are TRBV9 and TRBJ2-1; D ambiguous. The CDR3 length is 12 residues. V lost 4 bases to trimming and J lost 6 bases, with 8 bases between them. CDR1 SGDLS and CDR2 YYNGEE come from the germline V gene. The CDR3 loop reads CASSSRPNEQFF. In nucleotides, the CDR3 is TGTGCCAGCAGCTCCCGTCCCAATGAGCAGTTCTTC.

This clone was recorded once. The CDR3 nucleotides are TGCAGCGTTCCCGCGGGACACTATGGCTACACCTTC. Translation: CSVPAGHYGYTF. The genes are TRBV29-1 and TRBJ1-2; weak D call: TRBD1 (5 bases). Germline lookup yields CDR1 SQVTM and CDR2 ANQGSEA. The CDR3 spans 12 residues. The ends were cut back, 5 bases at V and 3 bases at J, with 10 bases in the middle.

J is TRBJ2-3 and V is TRBV19, with D maybe TRBD2 (6 bases). Germline V gene sequence: CDR1 LNHDA, CDR2 SQIVND (reference sequence). CDR3 length: 13 amino acids. Trimming stripped 5 bases from V and 6 bases from J, with 12 bases between. The CDR3, as DNA: TGTGCCAGTAGTTTTGCGGGACTTGATACGCAGTATTTT. It encodes CASSFAGLDTQYF.

The V gene is TRBV5-1, the J gene TRBJ2-2; 11 bases line up with TRBD1. Germline trimming cut 1 base from V and 7 bases from J; bases unmatched to any gene: 6. The CDR3 spans 16 residues. Germline V gives CDR1 SGHRS, CDR2 YFSETQ. CDR3 loop: CASSLRTGGADGELFF. As DNA, the CDR3 is TGCGCCAGCAGCTTGCGGACAGGGGGCGCCGACGGGGAGCTGTTTTTT.

This chain uses TRBV7-2 with TRBJ2-5; weak D call: TRBD1 (6 bases). V dropped 5 bases and J dropped 4 bases, with 14 bases sitting between them. This CDR3 contains 14 residues. Germline V gives CDR1 SGHTA, CDR2 FQGNSA. CDR3 bases: TGTGCCAGCAGCCGCAACAGGGCTACAGAGACCCAGTACTTC. Protein: CASSRNRATETQYF.

This clone appeared a single time. V and J are TRBV11-2 and TRBJ2-1, with TRBD2 matching 12 bases. V trimming: 5 bases; J trimming: 3 bases; junction bases outside the gene matches: 5. This CDR3 comprises 16 residues. Looked up from germline, CDR1 is SGHAT and CDR2 is FQNNGV. The CDR3 DNA reads TGTGCCAGCAGCACCGGACTAGCGGGACTCTACAATGAGCAGTTCTTC. It encodes CASSTGLAGLYNEQFF.

This clone has a single count. The chain links TRBV4-1 to TRBJ2-1; unclear D gene. Trimming removed 0 bases from V and 1 base from J, with 13 bases in between. CDR3 size: 17 residues. Germline CDR1 is MGHRA and CDR2 is YSYEKL. The CDR3 loop reads CASSQDISTVSYNEQFF. The DNA of the CDR3 is TGCGCCAGCAGCCAAGATATAAGCACAGTATCCTACAATGAGCAGTTCTTC.

The chain has TRBV6-5 and TRBJ2-6; TRBD2 is a possible D gene (6 bases). Germline V CDR1 and CDR2: MNHEY, SVGAGI. The CDR3 contains 13 residues. V gave up 8 bases and J gave up 1 base, with 6 bases separating them. The CDR3 DNA sequence: TGTGCCAGCGGGGGGTCTGGGGCCAACGTCCTGACTTTC. Its translation is CASGGSGANVLTF.

CDR3 DNA: TGTGCCAGCAGTTTAATGGGGGACAGCTCCTACGAGCAGTACTTC. As protein: CASSLMGDSSYEQYF. This chain uses TRBV27 with TRBJ2-7; 7 positions agree with TRBD1. Looked up from germline, CDR1 is MNHEY and CDR2 is SMNVEV (reference sequence). After removal of 2 bases from V and 0 bases from J, the junction contained 4 bases not matched to a gene. The CDR3 extends over 15 amino acids.